These 15 T cell receptor beta chains came from one sample sequenced in a study of cytomegalovirus exposure and HLA in healthy donors. PCR amplification relied on 60 Vbeta primers (plus 13 Jbeta primers). Repertoires were generated with immunoSEQ multiplex PCR, while TCRdb's copy carries only in-frame clones and drops some. Of about 200,000 clones in the sample, approximately 86% were seen once. The specimen was PBMCs. All receptors come from a woman between 25 and 40 years old in good health and CMV-seronegative.

The chain is built from TRBV2 and TRBJ2-1, with 12 bases lining up with TRBD2. V was pared by 6 bases and J by 3 bases, with 3 bases of the junction left unmatched. The germline gives CDR1 SNHLY, CDR2 FYNNEI. The CDR3 extends over 15 amino acids. The CDR3 spells CASSRLAGDYNEQFF. CDR3 bases: TGTGCCAGCAGCCGACTAGCGGGAGACTACAATGAGCAGTTCTTC.

The CDR3 DNA is TGTGCCAGCGCCCGCGGGGGATCGAACACTGAAGCTTTCTTT. This codes for CASARGGSNTEAFF. V is TRBV7-9 and J is TRBJ1-1; D perhaps matches TRBD1 (5 bases). This CDR3 has 14 residues. Germline loops: CDR1 SEHNR, CDR2 FQNEAQ (reference sequence). V lost 8 bases to trimming and J lost 1 base, with 14 bases between them.

The chain carries TRBV6-5 and TRBJ1-2; 10 bases are a match to TRBD1. The CDR3 covers 13 residues. With V trimmed by 8 bases and J by 4 bases, 4 bases remained unmatched. The germline gives CDR1 MNHEY, CDR2 SVGAGI. The CDR3 here is CASRDRGSYGYTF. The CDR3 DNA sequence: TGTGCCAGCCGGGACAGGGGTTCCTATGGCTACACCTTC.

The chain recombines TRBV10-1 with TRBJ2-1; unclear D gene. Per germline, CDR1 WNHNN and CDR2 SYGVQD (reference sequence). Trimming cost V 2 bases and J 7 bases, with 9 bases left between them. The CDR3 contains 13 residues. The CDR3 nucleotides read TGCGCCAGCAGTGAGAGACTCCAAAATGAGCAGTTCTTC. Protein sequence: CASSERLQNEQFF.

CDR3 in amino acids: CASGRSSYEQYF. In DNA, the CDR3 is TGTGCCAGCGGTAGGAGCTCCTACGAGCAGTACTTC. The V and J genes are TRBV6-1 and TRBJ2-7; D not resolved. V was clipped by 8 bases and J by 0 bases, with 8 bases between them. Germline loops: CDR1 MNHNS, CDR2 SASEGT. The CDR3 is 12 residues long.

CDR3 protein: CASSLDPQKSNGYTF. The CDR3 region has the DNA TGCGCCAGCAGCTTGGACCCCCAAAAGAGTAATGGCTACACCTTC. V usage is TRBV5-1 and J usage is TRBJ1-2; unclear D gene. The ends were cut back, 0 bases at V and 6 bases at J, with 15 bases in the middle. The germline V gene encodes CDR1 SGHRS and CDR2 YFSETQ. The CDR3 sequence is 15 residues long. The full variable domain, its missing parts supplied by reference TRBV5-1 and TRBJ1-2, is KAGVTQTPRYLIKTRGQQVTLSCSPISGHRSVSWYQQTPGQGLQFLFEYFSETQRNKGNFPGRFSGRQFSNSRSEMNVSTLELGDSALYLCASSLDPQKSNGYTFGSGTRLTVV.

The rearrangement links TRBV19 to TRBJ2-7; 7 nucleotides agree with TRBD2. Germline CDR1 reads LNHDA; CDR2 reads SQIVND (reference sequence). CDR3 length: 15 residues. The junction had 7 bases not matched to a gene; V was cut back by 5 bases and J by 0 bases. The chain's CDR3 is CASSSYGGSSYEQYF. The CDR3 nucleotides are TGTGCCAGTAGTTCCTACGGCGGGAGCTCCTACGAGCAGTACTTC.

The gene calls are TRBV7-9 and TRBJ2-5; D possibly corresponds to TRBD2 (5 bases). Trimming took off 8 bases at V and 4 bases at J, with 17 bases between the two ends. The CDR3 totals 14 residues. Germline CDR1 is SEHNR and CDR2 is FQNEAQ (reference sequence). The DNA of the CDR3 is TGTGCCAGCGGCACATGGGTCGAGGGAGAGACCCAGTACTTC. This translates into CASGTWVEGETQYF.

The V and J genes are TRBV28 and TRBJ2-7; 12 bases are shared with TRBD2. CDR1 MDHEN and CDR2 SYDVKM come from the germline V gene. This CDR3 spans 13 amino acids. V lost 10 bases and J lost 7; bases outside the gene matches: 8. CDR3 amino acids: CATRTSGTGEQYF. CDR3 sequence (DNA): TGTGCCACTCGGACTAGCGGGACGGGGGAGCAGTACTTC.

The gene calls are TRBV6-5 and TRBJ2-6; 7 bases agree with TRBD2. In germline, CDR1 is MNHEY, CDR2 SVGAGI. Losses at the gene ends were 1 base for V and 0 bases for J; bases not matched to a gene: 0. This CDR3 spans 16 amino acids. The CDR3, as DNA: TGTGCCAGCAGTTACTGGACTAGCTCTGGGGCCAACGTCCTGACTTTC. This codes for CASSYWTSSGANVLTF.

This clone was detected once. This chain connects TRBV11-2 to TRBJ1-2; 8 bases are shared with TRBD1. The CDR3 is made up of 13 amino acids. V gave up 5 bases and J gave up 7 bases; unmatched junction bases: 6. The germline V gene encodes CDR1 SGHAT and CDR2 FQNNGV. CDR3 sequence reads: CASSLGQGGGYTF. CDR3 bases: TGTGCCAGCAGCCTCGGACAGGGTGGTGGCTACACCTTC.

The chain couples TRBV7-9 to TRBJ2-7; 9 bases fit TRBD1. The germline V gene encodes CDR1 SEHNR and CDR2 FQNEAQ (reference sequence). The CDR3 is 15 amino acids. Trimming cost V 4 bases and J 1 base; bases outside gene matches: 5. DNA for the CDR3: TGTGCCAGCAGCTCGTACAGGGGGCGATCCTACGAGCAGTACTTC. Its protein product is CASSSYRGRSYEQYF.

The V gene is TRBV9, the J gene TRBJ1-4; 9 positions agree with TRBD1. CDR1 is SGDLS and CDR2 is YYNGEE in the germline V gene. The length of the CDR3 is 15 residues. Trimming removed 4 bases from V and 7 bases from J; junction bases left unmatched: 8. The CDR3 nucleotides are TGTGCCAGCAGCACCGGGACAGGGATTGGTGAAAAACTGTTTTTT. This sequence encodes CASSTGTGIGEKLFF.

V gene TRBV6-1 combines with J gene TRBJ1-1, with D perhaps TRBD1 (5 bases). The germline V gene has CDR1 MNHNS and CDR2 SASEGT. The length of the CDR3 is 17 residues. Deletions cut 4 bases from V and 5 bases from J, with 23 bases between. The CDR3 here is CASSAPTGGGASTEAFF. The DNA for the CDR3 is TGTGCCAGCAGTGCCCCGACCGGAGGCGGGGCTAGTACTGAAGCTTTCTTT.

This sequence joins TRBV27 and TRBJ2-5; TRBD2 is a possible D gene (5 bases). This CDR3 contains 13 residues. CDR1 is MNHEY, CDR2 SMNVEV, per germline (reference sequence). V lost 2 bases, J lost 5 bases, and 9 bases lay in between. Here the CDR3 reads CASSLGLKETQYF. The CDR3 nucleotides are TGTGCCAGCAGTTTAGGACTTAAGGAGACCCAGTACTTC.